These 18 T cell receptor beta chains share one sample of origin, sequenced in a study of shared clonotypes between healthy human individuals. Method: immunoSEQ multiplex PCR; TCRdb's copy keeps in-frame clones and lacks some. This sample has hundreds of thousands of clones, with around 74% found just once. Sample: memory CD4+ T cells sorted from blood. As to subset: CD45RA-negative fraction. These receptors all come from a woman in her twenties or thirties in good health.

V is TRBV5-1 and J is TRBJ2-2; TRBD2 aligns across 10 bases. CDR3 length: 17 residues. Trimming cost V 1 base and J 2 bases; bases outside gene matches: 5. Germline CDR1 reads SGHRS; CDR2 reads YFSETQ. The CDR3 DNA sequence: TGCGCCAGCAGCTTGCAGCTAGCGGGAGTTAACACCGGGGAGCTGTTTTTT. Residues: CASSLQLAGVNTGELFF.

The chain recombines TRBV5-6 with TRBJ2-3; 9 nucleotides match TRBD1. With V trimmed by 0 bases and J by 3 bases, 5 bases remained unmatched. Germline values: CDR1 SGHDT, CDR2 YYEEEE. CDR3 length: 16 amino acids. CDR3 protein: CASSLANRGLTDTQYF. The DNA for the CDR3 is TGTGCCAGCAGCTTGGCGAACAGGGGGCTAACAGATACGCAGTATTTT.

This sequence joins TRBV11-2 and TRBJ2-2, with TRBD2 matching 10 bases. The V segment lost 5 bases and the J segment 6 bases; nucleotides outside the gene matches: 9. The CDR3 is made up of 16 amino acids. CDR1 and CDR2 (germline): SGHAT, FQNNGV. The CDR3 coding sequence is TGTGCCAGCAGCCCACCGGCTAGCGGGAGTTCCGGGGAGCTGTTTTTT. Its translation: CASSPPASGSSGELFF.

The V gene is TRBV30, the J gene TRBJ2-2; D not certain. The CDR3 has 16 amino acids. V lost 3 bases and J 5 bases, leaving 19 bases between the germline ends. Germline V gives CDR1 GTSNPN, CDR2 SVGIG (reference sequence). CDR3 sequence (DNA): TGTGCCTGGAGGTGGGGTATGCTCACCAGTACCGGGGAGCTGTTTTTT. It is translated as CAWRWGMLTSTGELFF.

The gene calls are TRBV10-1 and TRBJ2-3, with D possibly matching TRBD1 (7 bases). Trimming shortened V by 6 bases and J by 2 bases, and 18 bases separated the two germline ends. CDR1 WNHNN and CDR2 SYGVQD come from the germline V gene (reference sequence). The CDR3 extends over 16 amino acids. CDR3: CASSGGRTGYTDTQYF. The CDR3 coding sequence is TGCGCCAGCAGCGGAGGGAGGACAGGTTACACAGATACGCAGTATTTT.

The count of this clone is one. V is TRBV11-2 and J is TRBJ2-7; D remains unclear. Per the germline V gene, CDR1 is SGHAT and CDR2 is FQNNGV. The CDR3 is made up of 15 amino acids. V lost 1 base and J lost 4, with 14 bases in between. The DNA for the CDR3 is TGTGCCAGCAGCTTAGTCGCTAGGCCTGAGTACGAGCAGTACTTC. Amino acids: CASSLVARPEYEQYF.

This clone was seen a few times. The CDR3 DNA is TGTGCCAGCAGCCGTCTACAGGGGACCGGGGAGCTGTTTTTT. Amino acids: CASSRLQGTGELFF. V is TRBV7-8 and J is TRBJ2-2, with 7 bases that match TRBD1. Germline CDR1 and CDR2: SGHVS and FQNEAQ. The J segment lost 5 bases and the V segment lost 5 bases, leaving 5 bases of the junction unmatched. CDR3 length equals 14 residues.

This clone was detected only a few times. Other DNA sequences from this sample encode an identical CDR3 as well. V and J are TRBV19 and TRBJ2-3; 7 bases are a match to TRBD2. The CDR3 covers 15 residues. V dropped 1 base and J dropped 0; count of bases not matched to a gene: 1. The germline CDR1 and CDR2 sequences are LNHDA and SQIVND (reference sequence). CDR3 residues: CASSIAGGSTDTQYF. DNA for the CDR3: TGTGCCAGTAGTATAGCGGGAGGAAGCACAGATACGCAGTATTTT.

The chain is built from TRBV4-1 and TRBJ1-2; D is possibly TRBD1 (5 bases). Trimming removed 0 bases from V and 4 bases from J, with 15 bases in between. The CDR3 is made up of 16 amino acids. Per the germline V gene, CDR1 is MGHRA and CDR2 is YSYEKL. The CDR3 DNA reads TGCGCCAGCAGCCAAGAACGGGGGAGGACTCCCTATGGCTACACCTTC. It encodes CASSQERGRTPYGYTF.

V gene TRBV6-1 combines with J gene TRBJ1-5, with TRBD1 matching over 7 bases. The CDR3 sequence is 16 residues long. The germline CDR1 and CDR2 sequences are MNHNS and SASEGT. Unmatched junction bases numbered 6, after V lost 3 bases and J lost 1 base. CDR3 nucleotides: TGTGCCAGCAGTGATGGAAGACAGGGAAGCAATCAGCCCCAGCATTTT. Its protein product is CASSDGRQGSNQPQHF.

J is TRBJ2-7 and V is TRBV5-1, with D tentatively TRBD2 (5 bases). The CDR3 loop spans 14 amino acids. Per germline, CDR1 SGHRS and CDR2 YFSETQ. V dropped 5 bases and J dropped 5 bases, with 17 bases sitting between them. CDR3: CASRDTRAGNEQYF. The CDR3, as DNA: TGCGCCAGCAGAGACACTAGAGCTGGGAACGAGCAGTACTTC.

The V and J genes are TRBV20-1 and TRBJ2-1; possibly TRBD2 for D (6 bases). The V end was cut by 5 bases, the J end by 10 bases, with 9 bases between. The germline gives CDR1 DFQATT, CDR2 SNEGSKA (reference sequence). The length of the CDR3 is 10 residues. Here the CDR3 reads CSALAFEQFF. CDR3 nucleotides: TGCAGTGCTCTAGCGTTCGAGCAGTTCTTC.

The chain links TRBV28 to TRBJ1-2; no reliable D call. The CDR3 has 15 amino acids. CDR1 is MDHEN and CDR2 is SYDVKM in the germline V gene. The V end was cut by 3 bases, the J end by 4 bases, with 15 bases between. The CDR3, as DNA: TGTGCCAGCAGTTTGAGCGACGGCACCAGCTATGGCTACACCTTC. Translating gives CASSLSDGTSYGYTF.

On this clone itself: Other DNA sequences in this sample translate to the same CDR3. This rearrangement joins TRBV7-3 to TRBJ2-2; 7 bases agree with TRBD1. With 5 bases clipped from V and 2 bases from J, the junction kept 5 bases outside the gene matches. Per the germline V gene, CDR1 is SGHTA and CDR2 is FQGTGA. The CDR3 is 15 residues long. Written as DNA, the CDR3 is TGTGCCAGCAGCAGAGGGACAGCCAACACCGGGGAGCTGTTTTTT. Amino acid sequence: CASSRGTANTGELFF.

The rearrangement links TRBV6-5 to TRBJ1-1, with D maybe TRBD1 (6 bases). Germline V CDR1 and CDR2: MNHEY, SVGAGI. The CDR3 covers 13 residues. Trimming took off 6 bases at V and 1 base at J, with 9 bases between the two ends. The CDR3 region has the DNA TGTGCCAGCAGGACAGGTCAGAACACTGAAGCTTTCTTT. This codes for CASRTGQNTEAFF.

On this clone: Additional DNA sequences in this sample encode the identical CDR3. V usage is TRBV2 and J usage is TRBJ1-1; 8 bases are shared with TRBD1. Germline CDR1 reads SNHLY; CDR2 reads FYNNEI. The CDR3 contains 13 residues. J lost 4 bases, V lost 6 bases, and 4 bases had no gene match. The CDR3 spells CASRDRGRTEAFF. CDR3 nucleotide sequence: TGTGCCAGCAGAGACAGGGGTCGCACTGAAGCTTTCTTT.

The V gene is TRBV28, the J gene TRBJ1-4; D uncertain. This CDR3 comprises 16 residues. CDR1 is MDHEN, CDR2 SYDVKM, per germline. The germline V and J ends were trimmed by 2 bases and 4 bases, with 14 bases remaining between them. The CDR3 here is CASSLGRGPVNEKLFF. As DNA, the CDR3 is TGTGCCAGCAGTTTAGGAAGAGGGCCAGTTAATGAAAAACTGTTTTTT.

The chain employs TRBV30 and TRBJ2-3; TRBD2 matches 8 bases. CDR1 and CDR2 from the germline V gene are GTSNPN and SVGIG (reference sequence). The CDR3 length is 15 residues. With 0 bases clipped from V and 6 bases from J, the junction kept 8 bases outside the gene matches. The CDR3 nucleotides read TGTGCCTGGAGTGTTTTTGCGGGAGGCGGTGATACGCAGTATTTT. Translation: CAWSVFAGGGDTQYF.